The 9 T cell receptor beta chains given below trace back to one sample, sequenced in a study of blood T cells in healthy people across ages (dated by TCRdb to about 2015). Preparation of the library involved 5' RACE. The listed sequencing device is Illumina HiSeq 2500. The second PCR ran for about 7 to 11 cycles and used a J-beta primer mix along with a sample-barcoded 5' primer. TCRdb reprocessed the public reads (quality trimming at Q25 with fastp, clone calling with MiXCR) and kept in-frame beta chains. Under each unique CDR3 protein, matching rows form one entry showing the most common genes and DNA. For this sample there are around 1,000,000 distinct CDR3 sequences; approximately 25% appear just once. The ten largest account for approximately 0.79% of the sample. The sample was also linked to a second study, of T cells of mothers and their children.

Source material: blood. Source of these receptors: a girl aged 2 to 10 in good health.

This chain links TRBV28 with TRBJ1-4; the D gene is possibly TRBD1 (5 bases). From germline, CDR1 is MDHEN and CDR2 SYDVKM. The V end lost 4 bases, the J end lost 8 bases, and 14 bases lay between the germline ends. This CDR3 contains 14 residues. The CDR3 DNA is TGTGCCAGCAGTTGGGACTTTGACGGCGAAAAACTGTTTTTT. Encoded protein: CASSWDFDGEKLFF.

This clonotype was counted between two and nine times. This chain connects TRBV7-6 to TRBJ2-7; TRBD2 aligns across 7 bases. Germline V gene sequence: CDR1 SGHVS, CDR2 FNYEAQ. This CDR3 region has 18 residues. J gave up 10 bases and V 3 bases, and 24 bases lay outside the gene matches. CDR3: CASSFLIPTSTTLLRQYF. The CDR3, as DNA: TGTGCCAGCAGCTTCCTTATACCGACTAGCACAACCCTCCTACGACAGTACTTC.

The chain couples TRBV27 to TRBJ2-1; the D gene is possibly TRBD2 (5 bases). Trimming removed 5 bases at V and 8 bases at J, with 16 bases between. Germline assignment: CDR1 MNHEY and CDR2 SMNVEV (reference sequence). This CDR3 comprises 14 residues. The CDR3 protein is CASSTQLEPDEQFF. The CDR3 DNA is TGTGCCAGCAGTACCCAACTAGAACCGGATGAGCAGTTCTTC.

The chain employs TRBV7-9 and TRBJ2-7; 7 bases are shared with TRBD2. Germline V lookup: CDR1 SEHNR, CDR2 FQNEAQ (reference sequence). The CDR3 contains 19 residues. Unmatched junction bases numbered 24, after V lost 4 bases and J lost 6 bases. The CDR3 is CASSSTSGTIGGGPGEQYF. DNA for the CDR3: TGTGCCAGCAGCTCTACGAGCGGGACTATCGGGGGAGGTCCCGGCGAGCAGTACTTC.

About this clonotype: The junction shows a germline mismatch at one end, possibly a read error. The chain has TRBV7-9 and TRBJ2-7, with no clear D. The CDR3 is 15 amino acids. CDR1 SEHNR and CDR2 FQNEAQ come from the germline V gene (reference sequence). The CDR3 coding sequence is TGTGCCAGCAGCCCAAGTTTTGGGAACTCCTGCGAGCAGTACTTC. This translates into CASSPSFGNSCEQYF.

V and J are TRBV7-9 and TRBJ1-1, with D uncertain. The CDR3 runs 13 residues. CDR1 is SEHNR and CDR2 is FQNEAQ in the germline V gene (reference sequence). Trimming removed 10 bases at V and 1 base at J, with 13 bases between. This CDR3 reads CAIAGRENTEAFF. The DNA of the CDR3 is TGTGCCATAGCGGGGAGGGAGAACACTGAAGCTTTCTTT.

V and J are TRBV4-1 and TRBJ2-1, with 9 bases aligning to TRBD2. The CDR3 length is 15 residues. V trimming: 8 bases; J trimming: 8 bases; junction bases outside the gene matches: 13. CDR1 is MGHRA and CDR2 is YSYEKL in the germline V gene. The CDR3 nucleotides are TGCGCCAGCGCGGGAGTAGGCGGGAGGGGCCATGAGCAGTTCTTC. It yields the protein CASAGVGGRGHEQFF.

In this sample, this clonotype turned up a few times. The genes are TRBV29-1 and TRBJ2-1; 8 bases map to TRBD1. Losses at the gene ends were 5 bases for V and 8 bases for J; bases not matched to a gene: 8. CDR1 SQVTM and CDR2 ANQGSEA come from the germline V gene. This CDR3 is 13 amino acids long. CDR3 loop: CSVTGGREDEQFF. CDR3 bases: TGCAGCGTTACAGGGGGGAGAGAGGATGAGCAGTTCTTC.

J is TRBJ2-7 and V is TRBV7-2; a weak D match, TRBD1 (5 bases). Germline lookup yields CDR1 SGHTA and CDR2 FQGNSA. This CDR3 has 14 amino acids. The ends were cut back, 2 bases at V and 6 bases at J, with 14 bases in the middle. The CDR3, as DNA: TGTGCCAGCAGCTTAATCGAAGGGGTCTCCGAGCAGTACTTC. It yields the protein CASSLIEGVSEQYF.